This T cell receptor beta chain was recovered during a study of Graves' ophthalmopathy and Graves' hyperthyroidism. This clonotype was detected ten times or more. Antigen unknown. The CDR3 spans 18 residues. CDR1 and CDR2 from the germline V gene are LNHDA and SQIVND (reference sequence). The V end was cut by 1 base, the J end by 3 bases, with 21 bases between. Hyperthyroidism in these 18- to 65-year-old patients was newly diagnosed, lasting under 2 months. Other autoimmune diseases, uncontrolled infections, pregnancy and lactation each led to patient exclusion. A volume of 10 ml of fresh peripheral blood supplied the PBMCs. Findings and caveats of the study: Clonotypes were expanded in thyroid at above 0.001 frequency, and most also appeared in blood.

Amplification of TCR beta CDR3 regions used RNA transcripts. Scientists carried out first-round RT-PCR using HTBI primers and then a second-round multiplex PCR. TCRdb passed the multiplex PCR reads through MiXCR, listing each CDR3 protein once. In the table there are 300,000 to 500,000 distinct CDR3 sequences, about 16% of which are singletons. Sequenced sample: peripheral blood. The receptor was isolated from a woman under 30 with stable Graves' hyperthyroidism. V is TRBV19 and J is TRBJ1-1; TRBD1 is a possible D gene (5 bases). CDR3: CASSIVGFWGEEHTEAFF. CDR3 in DNA: TGTGCCAGTAGTATAGTCGGTTTTTGGGGGGAAGAGCACACTGAAGCTTTCTTT.